This T cell receptor (beta chain) was sequenced in a study of blood T cell repertoires in COVID-19. V was cut by 7 bases and J by 0 bases, with 10 bases left in between. The germline gives CDR1 GTSNPN, CDR2 SVGIG (reference sequence). The CDR3 consists of 13 residues. Clones were sequenced by immunoSEQ multiplex PCR, and TCRdb holds only the in-frame ones, with some missing. The sample lists some 200,000 clones, 83% occurring once. This chain connects TRBV30 to TRBJ1-3, with a tentative D call TRBD1 (5 bases). The sequence derives from a woman under 40 with COVID-19, enrolled during active disease. Sequences were obtained from peripheral blood. CDR3 residues: CASGHTSGNTIYF. The CDR3 DNA reads TGTGCCTCCGGACACACCTCTGGAAACACCATATATTTT. The whole variable domain, remainder taken from reference TRBV30 and TRBJ1-3, is SQTIHQWPATLVQPVGSPLSLECTVEGTSNPNLYWYRQAAGRGLQLLFYSVGIGQISSEVPQNLSASRPQDRQFILSSKKLLLSDSGFYLCASGHTSGNTIYFGEGSWLTVV.